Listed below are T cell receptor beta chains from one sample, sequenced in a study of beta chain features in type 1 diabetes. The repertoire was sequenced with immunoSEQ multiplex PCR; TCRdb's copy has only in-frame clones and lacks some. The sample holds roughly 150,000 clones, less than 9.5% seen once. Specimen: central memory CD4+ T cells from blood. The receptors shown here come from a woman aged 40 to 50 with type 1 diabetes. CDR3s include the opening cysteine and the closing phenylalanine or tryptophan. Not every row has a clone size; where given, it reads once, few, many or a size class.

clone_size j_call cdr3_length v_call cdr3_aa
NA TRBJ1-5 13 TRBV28 CASSEQGPQPQHF
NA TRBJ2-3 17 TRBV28 CASSLGTSGSLTDTQYF
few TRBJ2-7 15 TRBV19 CASSIGLGGFYEQYF
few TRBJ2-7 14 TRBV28 CASSLPAVPYEQYF
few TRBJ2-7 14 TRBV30 CAWSSNSGTYEQYF
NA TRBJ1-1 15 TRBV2 CASSAGPGTGGLAFF
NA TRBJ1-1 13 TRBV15 CATGQEMNTEAFF
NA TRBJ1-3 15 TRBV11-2 CASSLGQSSGNTIYF
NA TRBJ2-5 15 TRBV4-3 CASSQELGGEETQYF
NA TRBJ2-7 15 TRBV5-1 CASSLSIGTAYEQYF
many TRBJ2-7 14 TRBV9 CASSVQGDSYEQYF
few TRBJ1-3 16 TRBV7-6 CASSLVSGFSGNTIYF
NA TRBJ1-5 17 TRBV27 CASSPRTGIGSNQPQHF
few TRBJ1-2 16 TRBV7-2 CASSLPRGMGEGGYTF
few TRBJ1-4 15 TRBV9 CASSVRHQGNEKLFF
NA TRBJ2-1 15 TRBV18 CASSPPSGQHNEQFF
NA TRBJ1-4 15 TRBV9 CASSVALQGGEKLFF
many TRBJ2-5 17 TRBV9 CASSAPWGEPSQETQYF
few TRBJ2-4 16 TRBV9 CASSGTGLLAKNIQYF
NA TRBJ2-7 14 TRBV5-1 CASSLTSGEYEQYF
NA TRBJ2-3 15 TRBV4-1 CASSLGGAHTDTQYF
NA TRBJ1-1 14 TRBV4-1 CASSQDRSGTEAFF
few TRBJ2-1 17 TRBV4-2 CASSQVSSLAIDNEQFF
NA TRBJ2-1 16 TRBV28 CASSLPAGTSYREQFF
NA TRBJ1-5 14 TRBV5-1 CASSPGGHNQPQHF
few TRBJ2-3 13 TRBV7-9 CASSLQNTDTQYF
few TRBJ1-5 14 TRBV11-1 CASSLTDSNQPQHF
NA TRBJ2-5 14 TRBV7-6 CASSLVVAGETQYF
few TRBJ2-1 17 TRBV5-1 CASSFVGLAGAYNEQFF
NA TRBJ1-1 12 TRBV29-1 CSTDISPPEAFF
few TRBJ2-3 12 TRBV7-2 CASSPFTDTQYF
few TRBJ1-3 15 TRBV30 CAWSGRTGFRNTIYF
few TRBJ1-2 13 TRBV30 CAWGEDRGYGYTF
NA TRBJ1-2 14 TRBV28 CASSEIRGVGGYTF
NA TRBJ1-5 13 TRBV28 CASRPTGVGAQHF
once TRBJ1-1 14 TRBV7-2 CASSTKQTGGRAFF
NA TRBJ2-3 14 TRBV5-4 CASSPGKRTDTQYF
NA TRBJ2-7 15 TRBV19 CASTRTSGEIGEQYF
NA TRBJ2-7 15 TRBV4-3 CASSQARAGWYEQYF
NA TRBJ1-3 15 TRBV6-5 CASSYDSLTGNTIYF
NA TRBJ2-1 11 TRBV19 CASRNFNEQFF
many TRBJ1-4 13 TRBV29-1 CSVGPQTNEKLFF
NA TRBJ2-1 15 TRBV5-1 CASGPQRESYNEQFF
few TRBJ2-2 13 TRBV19 CASRTGSTGELFF
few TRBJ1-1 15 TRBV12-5 CASGLVDRENTEAFF
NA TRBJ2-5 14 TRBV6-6 CASSPWGGQETQYF
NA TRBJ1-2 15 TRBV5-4 CASSLGNRVEGSYTF